The T cell receptor (delta chain) under discussion was sequenced for a study of γδ T cells in repeated Plasmodium falciparum infection. Looking at the study overall: Sampling occurred at baseline, pre-infection for selected infections, and 21 days post-infection.

Bulk repertoires came from Vgamma9/Vdelta2+ or Vdelta2-negative gammadelta T cells flow-sorted from PBMC. Findings and limits, study-wide: Over time and infection, Vgamma9/Vdelta2+ repertoires remained highly stable and polyclonal. Compared with Australian children, Malian Vdelta2-negative repertoires seemed more clonal, less diverse, less shared.

For this clone: The target antigen is unknown. TCRdb pairs this DNA with a much larger clone's protein that differs at residue 15, likely a read error; the protein shown was translated from the DNA.

Both TRG and TRD chains were sequenced from each sorted sample. TCRdb fed the multiplex PCR reads into CATT to redo clone calling. The table lists roughly 86,000 delta-chain clones, roughly 1.4% of them singletons, with approximately 10% in the top ten. From germline, CDR1 is TSWWSYY and CDR2 QGS. The V and J ends lost 0 bases and 4 bases, in that order; junction bases with no gene match: 24. This CDR3 comprises 22 residues. V usage is TRDV1 and J usage is TRDJ1, with 9 positions matching TRDD3. Input material: gamma-delta T cells from blood. The receptor was isolated from a pool of human donors (malaria-infected and uninfected, not separated). The CDR3 loop is CALGELSYPKLLGDHRVDKLIF. DNA of the CDR3: TGTGCTCTTGGGGAACTTTCTTACCCCAAACTACTGGGGGACCATAGGGTCGATAAACTCATCTTT.